Listed below are T cell receptor beta chains from one sample, sequenced in a study of CD8 T cells in ankylosing spondylitis. TCRdb used MiXCR to reprocess the 5' RACE reads, holding one entry per CDR3 protein. In the table there are about 450,000 distinct CDR3 sequences, 25% to 30% of which are singletons. The sample consisted of blood, either unsorted or a sorted T cell fraction (not recorded which). The receptors were sampled from a male donor with ankylosing spondylitis. The CDR3 runs from the conserved cysteine through the conserved F or W. The order of the fields is D gene, clone size, V gene, J gene, CDR3 protein, CDR3 DNA. The D gene is left open where the match is weak. Clone size is stated in some rows and not others, as once, few, many or a class when expanded.

-,many,TRBV12-3/TRBV12-4,TRBJ1-1,CASGPRDKNTEAFF,TGTGCCAGCGGACCCCGGGACAAGAACACTGAAGCTTTCTTT
-,few,TRBV27,TRBJ1-2,CASKNPGGGYTF,TGTGCCAGCAAGAATCCGGGAGGTGGCTACACCTTC
TRBD1,-,TRBV20-1,TRBJ1-1,CSATAGQMNTEAFF,TGCAGTGCCACCGCGGGACAGATGAACACTGAAGCTTTCTTT
TRBD2,few,TRBV7-8,TRBJ2-2,CASSLTSMGTGELFF,TGTGCCAGCAGTTTGACTAGCATGGGCACCGGGGAGCTGTTTTTT
-,few,TRBV5-1,TRBJ2-5,CASSLPAKETQYF,TGCGCCAGCAGCTTGCCCGCTAAAGAGACCCAGTACTTC
-,-,TRBV7-8,TRBJ1-2,CASSSGLDYGYTF,TGTGCCAGCAGCTCGGGGTTGGACTATGGCTACACCTTC
-,-,TRBV3-1,TRBJ1-1,CASRLGYAGGTEAFF,TGTGCCAGCAGGCTAGGGTACGCCGGGGGGACTGAAGCTTTCTTT
TRBD1,-,TRBV18,TRBJ2-7,CASSSSGTGTYEQYF,TGTGCCAGCTCATCTTCCGGGACAGGGACCTACGAGCAGTACTTC
-,-,TRBV20-1,TRBJ2-5,CSARWGQETQYF,TGCAGTGCTAGGTGGGGCCAAGAGACCCAGTACTTC
-,many,TRBV27,TRBJ2-2,CASTGNTGELFF,TGTGCCAGCACCGGGAACACCGGGGAGCTGTTTTTT
-,-,TRBV5-1,TRBJ2-1,CASSGETRNEQFF,TGCGCCAGCAGCGGCGAGACCCGCAATGAGCAGTTCTTC
-,few,TRBV2,TRBJ1-6,CASSERGRGLTPLHF,TGTGCCAGCAGTGAAAGAGGGAGGGGGTTGACACCCCTCCACTTT
-,few,TRBV6-1,TRBJ1-1,CASSFRRGYTEAFF,TGTGCCAGTTCCTTCAGGCGGGGGTATACTGAAGCTTTCTTT
-,-,TRBV4-1,TRBJ1-3,CASSHQRRFRDGSGGTIYF,TGCGCCAGCAGCCACCAACGACGGTTCCGTGATGGGTCGGGTGGCACCATATATTTT
-,few,TRBV20-1,TRBJ2-2,CSARSWVPGELFF,TGCAGTGCTAGAAGTTGGGTCCCCGGGGAGCTGTTTTTT
-,-,TRBV6-2/TRBV6-3,TRBJ1-5,CASTEGYQPQHF,TGTGCCAGCACCGAGGGATATCAGCCCCAGCATTTT